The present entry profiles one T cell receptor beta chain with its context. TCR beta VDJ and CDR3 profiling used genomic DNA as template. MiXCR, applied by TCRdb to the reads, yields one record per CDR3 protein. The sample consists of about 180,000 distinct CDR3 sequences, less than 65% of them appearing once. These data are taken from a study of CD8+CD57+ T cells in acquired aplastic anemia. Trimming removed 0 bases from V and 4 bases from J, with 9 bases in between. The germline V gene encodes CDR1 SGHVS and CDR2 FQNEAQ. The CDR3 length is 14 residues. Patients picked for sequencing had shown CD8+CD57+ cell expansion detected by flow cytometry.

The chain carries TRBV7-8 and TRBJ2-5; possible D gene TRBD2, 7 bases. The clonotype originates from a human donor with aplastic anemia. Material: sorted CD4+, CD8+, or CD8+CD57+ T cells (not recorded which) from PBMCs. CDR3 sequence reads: CASSLARGAETQYF. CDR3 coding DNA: TGTGCCAGCAGCTTAGCTCGGGGGGCAGAGACCCAGTACTTC. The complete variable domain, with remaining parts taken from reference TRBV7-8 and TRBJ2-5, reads GAGVSQSPRYKVAKRGQDVALRCDPISGHVSLFWYQQALGQGPEFLTYFQNEAQLDKSGLPSDRFFAERPEGSVSTLKIQRTQQEDSAVYLCASSLARGAETQYFGPGTRLLVL.